This T cell receptor beta chain was sequenced during a study of CD8+CD57+ T cells in acquired aplastic anemia. This CDR3 has 14 amino acids. Germline CDR1 reads SGHNT; CDR2 reads YYREEE (reference sequence). The V gene lost 2 bases and the J gene lost 3 bases, with 9 bases spanning the gap. Whoever was chosen for sequencing had shown CD8+CD57+ cell expansion by flow cytometry. It was genomic DNA that served as the template for profiling TCR beta VDJ and CDR3. One entry per CDR3 protein, called by TCRdb with MiXCR from the reads. The repertoire includes around 290,000 distinct CDR3 sequences, under 65% of them detected once, and 1% to 1.5% sits in the top ten.

The source of this sequence is a human donor with aplastic anemia. The sequencing input was sorted CD4+, CD8+, or CD8+CD57+ T cells (not recorded which) from PBMCs. The rearrangement uses TRBV5-4 and TRBJ2-1; tentatively, D is TRBD1 (5 bases). For the CDR3, the DNA is TGTGCCAGCAGCTTTAAGACAGACTACAATGAGCAGTTCTTC. Amino acids: CASSFKTDYNEQFF.